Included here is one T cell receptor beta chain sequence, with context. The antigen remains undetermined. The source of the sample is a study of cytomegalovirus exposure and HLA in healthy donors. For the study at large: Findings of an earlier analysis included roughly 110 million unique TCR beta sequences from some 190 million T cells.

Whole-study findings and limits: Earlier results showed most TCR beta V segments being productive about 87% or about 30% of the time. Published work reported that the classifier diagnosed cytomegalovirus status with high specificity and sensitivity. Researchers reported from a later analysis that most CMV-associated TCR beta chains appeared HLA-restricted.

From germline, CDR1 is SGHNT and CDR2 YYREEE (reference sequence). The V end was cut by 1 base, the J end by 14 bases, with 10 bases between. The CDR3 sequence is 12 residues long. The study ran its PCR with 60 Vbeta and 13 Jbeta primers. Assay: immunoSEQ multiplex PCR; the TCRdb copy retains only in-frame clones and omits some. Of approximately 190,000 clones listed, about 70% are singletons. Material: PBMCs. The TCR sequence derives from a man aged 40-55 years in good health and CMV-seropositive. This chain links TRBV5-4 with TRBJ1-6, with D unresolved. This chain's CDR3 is CASSLPGTALHF. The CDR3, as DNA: TGTGCCAGCAGCTTGCCGGGAACGGCCCTCCACTTT.